This T cell receptor (beta chain) was captured in a study of Graves' ophthalmopathy and Graves' hyperthyroidism. This clonotype was observed at least ten times. Amplification of the TCR beta CDR3 regions used RNA transcripts (as template). First-round RT-PCR employed HTBI primers, with a second-round multiplex PCR after it. In TCRdb, the multiplex PCR reads were re-called with MiXCR into one record per CDR3 protein. The data contain around 470,000 distinct CDR3 sequences, roughly an eighth of them singletons. Germline V CDR1 and CDR2: SNHLY, FYNNEI. The CDR3 consists of 11 residues. V was pared by 6 bases and J by 7 bases, with 9 bases between.

This chain connects TRBV2 to TRBJ1-2; D remains unclear. The receptor's source is a woman in her 30s with Graves' ophthalmopathy. The material sequenced was blood. The CDR3 nucleotides read TGTGCCAGCAGGGTTTACACTGGCTACACCTTC. Its translation: CASRVYTGYTF.